The 2 T cell receptor beta chains below come from one sample, sequenced in a study of T-cell memory formation after mild COVID-19. Each CDR3 protein gets one entry after TCRdb re-called the 5' RACE reads with MiXCR. The sample includes 190,000 or so distinct CDR3 sequences, 20% to 25% seen only once; the top ten take approximately 22%. What was sequenced was PBMCs or a T cell subset sorted from them (not recorded which). Every receptor here comes from an adult woman who had mild COVID-19 (a few samples of this study predate the infection). Cell type and time point are not known.

This clonotype was observed a few times. V and J are TRBV11-3 and TRBJ2-7, with D tentatively TRBD2 (5 bases). V was cut by 0 bases and J by 5 bases, with 8 bases left in between. CDR1 is SGHNT and CDR2 is YENEEA in the germline V gene. The CDR3 covers 13 residues. CDR3 amino acids: CASSLETEDEQYF. The CDR3 coding sequence is TGTGCCAGCAGCTTAGAGACGGAGGACGAGCAGTACTTC.

The chain recombines TRBV7-3 with TRBJ2-3; D gene uncertain. V lost 3 bases and J 3 bases, leaving 10 bases between the germline ends. The CDR3 sequence is 14 residues long. CDR1 is SGHTA, CDR2 FQGTGA, per germline. CDR3 bases: TGTGCCAGCAGCTTCCTCGGGCAGACAGATACGCAGTATTTT. It yields the protein CASSFLGQTDTQYF. Full variable domain (remainder filled in from reference TRBV7-3 and TRBJ2-3): GAGVSQTPSNKVTEKGKYVELRCDPISGHTALYWYRQSLGQGPEFLIYFQGTGAADDSGLPNDRFFAVRPEGSVSTLKIQRTERGDSAVYLCASSFLGQTDTQYFGPGTRLTVL.